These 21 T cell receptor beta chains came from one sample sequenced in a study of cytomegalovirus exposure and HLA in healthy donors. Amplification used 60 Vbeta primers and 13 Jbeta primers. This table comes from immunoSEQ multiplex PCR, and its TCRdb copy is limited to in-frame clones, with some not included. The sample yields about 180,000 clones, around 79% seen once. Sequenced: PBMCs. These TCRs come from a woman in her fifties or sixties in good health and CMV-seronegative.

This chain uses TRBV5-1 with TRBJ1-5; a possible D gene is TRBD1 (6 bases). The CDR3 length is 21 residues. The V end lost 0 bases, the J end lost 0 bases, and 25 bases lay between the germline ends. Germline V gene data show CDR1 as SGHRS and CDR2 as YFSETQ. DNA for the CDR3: TGCGCCAGCAGCTTGGCCGTCAGAGGGGGACATGACTTCTATAGCAATCAGCCCCAGCATTTT. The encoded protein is CASSLAVRGGHDFYSNQPQHF. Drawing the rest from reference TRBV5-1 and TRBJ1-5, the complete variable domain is KAGVTQTPRYLIKTRGQQVTLSCSPISGHRSVSWYQQTPGQGLQFLFEYFSETQRNKGNFPGRFSGRQFSNSRSEMNVSTLELGDSALYLCASSLAVRGGHDFYSNQPQHFGDGTRLSIL.

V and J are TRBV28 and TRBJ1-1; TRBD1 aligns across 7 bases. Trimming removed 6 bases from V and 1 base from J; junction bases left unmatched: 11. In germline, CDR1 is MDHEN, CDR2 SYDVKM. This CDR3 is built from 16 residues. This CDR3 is CASRTTGNVGNTEAFF. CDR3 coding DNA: TGTGCCAGCAGGACGACAGGGAACGTCGGGAACACTGAAGCTTTCTTT.

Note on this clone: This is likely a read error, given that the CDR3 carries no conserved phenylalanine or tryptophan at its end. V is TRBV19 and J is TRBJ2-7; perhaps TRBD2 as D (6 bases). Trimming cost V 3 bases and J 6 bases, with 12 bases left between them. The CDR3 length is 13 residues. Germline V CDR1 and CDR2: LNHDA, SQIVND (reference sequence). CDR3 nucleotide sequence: TGTGCCAGTAGTATTTCCGGCGGGATCGAGCAGTACCTC. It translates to CASSISGGIEQYL.

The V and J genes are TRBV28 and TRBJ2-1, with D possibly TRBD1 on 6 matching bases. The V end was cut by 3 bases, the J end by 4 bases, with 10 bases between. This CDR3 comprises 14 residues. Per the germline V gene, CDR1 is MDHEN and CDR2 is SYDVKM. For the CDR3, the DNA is TGTGCCAGCAGTTTCGCCGACAGGTACAATGAGCAGTTCTTC. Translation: CASSFADRYNEQFF.

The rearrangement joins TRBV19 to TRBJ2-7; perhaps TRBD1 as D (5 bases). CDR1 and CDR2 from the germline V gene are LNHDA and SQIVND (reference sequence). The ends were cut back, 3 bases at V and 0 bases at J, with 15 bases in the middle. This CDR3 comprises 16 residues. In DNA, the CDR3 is TGTGCCAGTAGTATTAGTTGGCAGGGCCTCTCCTACGAGCAGTACTTC. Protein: CASSISWQGLSYEQYF.

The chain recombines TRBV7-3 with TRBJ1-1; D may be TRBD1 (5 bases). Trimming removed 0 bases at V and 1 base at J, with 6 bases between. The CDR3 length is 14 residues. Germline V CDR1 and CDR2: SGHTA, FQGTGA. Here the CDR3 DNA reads TGTGCCAGCAGCTTAACCGGGGGGAACACTGAAGCTTTCTTT. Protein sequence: CASSLTGGNTEAFF.

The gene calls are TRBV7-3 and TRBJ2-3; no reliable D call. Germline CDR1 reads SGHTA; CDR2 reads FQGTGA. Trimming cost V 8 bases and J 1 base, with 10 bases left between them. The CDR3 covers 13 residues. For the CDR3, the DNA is TGTGCCAGCGCATCACCGGGCACAGATACGCAGTATTTT. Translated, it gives CASASPGTDTQYF.

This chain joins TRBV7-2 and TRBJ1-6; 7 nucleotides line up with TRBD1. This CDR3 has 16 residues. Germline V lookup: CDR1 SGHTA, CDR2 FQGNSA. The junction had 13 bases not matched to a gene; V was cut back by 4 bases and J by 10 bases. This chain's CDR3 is CASSYRTGGVNSPLHF. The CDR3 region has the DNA TGTGCCAGCAGCTACAGGACAGGAGGGGTCAACTCACCCCTCCACTTT.

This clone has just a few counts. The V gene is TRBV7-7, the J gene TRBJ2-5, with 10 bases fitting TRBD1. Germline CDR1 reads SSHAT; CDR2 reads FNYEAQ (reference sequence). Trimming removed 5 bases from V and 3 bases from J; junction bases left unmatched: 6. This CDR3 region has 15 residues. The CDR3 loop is CASSPAGTGEETQYF. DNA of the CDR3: TGTGCCAGCAGCCCCGCCGGGACAGGGGAAGAGACCCAGTACTTC.

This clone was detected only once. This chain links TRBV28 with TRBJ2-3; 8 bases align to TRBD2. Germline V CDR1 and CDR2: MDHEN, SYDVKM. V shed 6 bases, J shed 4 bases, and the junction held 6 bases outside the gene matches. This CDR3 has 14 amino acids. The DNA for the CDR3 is TGTGCCAGCAGCCCCTTGCGGGGGGCAGATACGCAGTATTTT. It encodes CASSPLRGADTQYF.

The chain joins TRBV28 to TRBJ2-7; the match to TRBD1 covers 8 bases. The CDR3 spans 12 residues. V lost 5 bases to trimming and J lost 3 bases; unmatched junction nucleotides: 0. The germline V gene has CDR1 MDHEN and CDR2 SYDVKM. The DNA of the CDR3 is TGTGCCAGCAGTACAGGGGGCTACGAGCAGTACTTC. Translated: CASSTGGYEQYF.

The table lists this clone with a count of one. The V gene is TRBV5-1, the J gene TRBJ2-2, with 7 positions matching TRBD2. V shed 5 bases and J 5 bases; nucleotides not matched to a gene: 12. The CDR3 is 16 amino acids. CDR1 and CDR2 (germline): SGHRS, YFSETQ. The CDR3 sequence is CASRLGWRGITGELFF. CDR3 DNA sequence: TGCGCCAGCAGACTGGGCTGGCGGGGGATAACCGGGGAGCTGTTTTTT.

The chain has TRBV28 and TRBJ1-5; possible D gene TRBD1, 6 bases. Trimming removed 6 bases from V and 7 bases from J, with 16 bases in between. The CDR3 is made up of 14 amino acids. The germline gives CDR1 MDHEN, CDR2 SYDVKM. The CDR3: CASSARTGRQPQHF. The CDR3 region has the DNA TGTGCCAGCAGCGCCCGCACAGGGCGGCAGCCCCAGCATTTT.

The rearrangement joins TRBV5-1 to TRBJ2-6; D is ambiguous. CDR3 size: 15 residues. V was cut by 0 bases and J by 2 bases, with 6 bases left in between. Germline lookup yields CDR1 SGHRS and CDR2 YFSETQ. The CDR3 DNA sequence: TGCGCCAGCAGCTTGGGTCAGGCTGGGGCCAACGTCCTGACTTTC. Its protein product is CASSLGQAGANVLTF.

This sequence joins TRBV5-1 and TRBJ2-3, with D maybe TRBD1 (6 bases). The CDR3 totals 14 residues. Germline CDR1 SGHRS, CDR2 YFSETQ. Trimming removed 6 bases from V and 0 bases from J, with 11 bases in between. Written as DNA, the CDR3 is TGCGCCAGCACACTACAGGGCAGCACAGATACGCAGTATTTT. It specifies CASTLQGSTDTQYF.

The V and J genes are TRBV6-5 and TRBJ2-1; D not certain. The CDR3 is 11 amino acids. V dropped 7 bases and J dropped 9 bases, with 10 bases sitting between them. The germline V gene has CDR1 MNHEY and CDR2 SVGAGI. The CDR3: CASIAESEQFF. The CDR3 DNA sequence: TGTGCCAGCATCGCGGAGAGTGAGCAGTTCTTC.

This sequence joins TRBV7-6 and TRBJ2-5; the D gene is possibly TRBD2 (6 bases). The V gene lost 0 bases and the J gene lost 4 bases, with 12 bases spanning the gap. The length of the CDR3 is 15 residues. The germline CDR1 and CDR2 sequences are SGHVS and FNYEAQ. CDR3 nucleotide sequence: TGTGCCAGCAGCTTAGCGCCTTCGGGGGTAGAGACCCAGTACTTC. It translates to CASSLAPSGVETQYF.

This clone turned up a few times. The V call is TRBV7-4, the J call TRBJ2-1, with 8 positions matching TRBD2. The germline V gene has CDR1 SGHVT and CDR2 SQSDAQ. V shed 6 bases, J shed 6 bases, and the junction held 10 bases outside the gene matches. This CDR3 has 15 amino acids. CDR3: CASRDSGRIPNEQFF. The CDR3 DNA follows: TGTGCCAGCAGGGACAGCGGGAGAATACCCAATGAGCAGTTCTTC.

The CDR3 loop is CASSSYTEKLFF. As DNA, the CDR3 is TGTGCCAGCAGTTCATACACGGAAAAACTGTTTTTT. The chain combines TRBV28 with TRBJ1-4, with D hard to call. This CDR3 contains 12 residues. Germline CDR1 reads MDHEN; CDR2 reads SYDVKM. The V gene lost 4 bases and the J gene lost 8 bases, with 8 bases spanning the gap.

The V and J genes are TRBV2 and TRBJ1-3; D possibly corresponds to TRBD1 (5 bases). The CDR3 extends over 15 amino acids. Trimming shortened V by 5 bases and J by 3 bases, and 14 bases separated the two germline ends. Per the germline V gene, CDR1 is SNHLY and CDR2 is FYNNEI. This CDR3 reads CASSSGGFGGNTIYF. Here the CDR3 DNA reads TGTGCCAGCAGTTCGGGGGGGTTCGGTGGAAACACCATATATTTT.

The CDR3 loop reads CASSNRDAGLTEAFF. For the CDR3, the DNA is TGTGCCAGCAGCAACCGTGACGCGGGGTTGACTGAAGCTTTCTTT. The J gene is TRBJ1-1, the V gene TRBV13; no clear D gene. The CDR3 loop spans 15 amino acids. V was cut by 5 bases and J by 5 bases, with 18 bases left in between. CDR1 PRHDT and CDR2 FYEKMQ come from the germline V gene (reference sequence).